These T cell receptor beta chains were read from a single sample in a study of early T cells in non-severe SARS-CoV-2 infection. TCRdb reprocessed the 5' RACE reads via MiXCR and lists one record per CDR3 protein. The sample includes about 62,000 distinct CDR3 sequences, approximately 9% of them seen just once. The material sequenced was whole blood. These receptors were obtained from an adult who was a healthcare worker with PCR-confirmed SARS-CoV-2 infection or an uninfected control (not recorded which). The CDR3 runs from the conserved cysteine through the conserved F or W. The order of the fields is CDR3 length, clone size, J gene, D gene, V gene, CDR3 DNA, CDR3 protein. The D gene is left open where the match is weak. Clone size, where shown, is once, few, many, or a class for clones that have expanded.

cdr3_length: 11
clone_size: NA
j_call: TRBJ2-3
d_call: NA
v_call: TRBV7-2
cdr3_nt: TGTGCCAGCAGCTTTTGGGATACGCAGTATTTT
cdr3_aa: CASSFWDTQYF

cdr3_length: 15
clone_size: many
j_call: TRBJ1-1
d_call: NA
v_call: TRBV7-2
cdr3_nt: TGTGCCAGCAGCTTAGGGACAGTCATGAACACTGAAGCTTTCTTT
cdr3_aa: CASSLGTVMNTEAFF

cdr3_length: 15
clone_size: few
j_call: TRBJ1-3
d_call: NA
v_call: TRBV6-6
cdr3_nt: TGTGCCAGCAGTTTAGACAGCCTGGTAGGAAACACCATATATTTT
cdr3_aa: CASSLDSLVGNTIYF

cdr3_length: 13
clone_size: NA
j_call: TRBJ1-1
d_call: NA
v_call: TRBV7-3
cdr3_nt: TGTGCCAGCAGCGGAAAAGAGAACACTGAAGCTTTCTTT
cdr3_aa: CASSGKENTEAFF

cdr3_length: 11
clone_size: many
j_call: TRBJ2-1
d_call: NA
v_call: TRBV7-8
cdr3_nt: TGTGCCAGCAGCAAGTACAATGAGCAGTTCTTC
cdr3_aa: CASSKYNEQFF

cdr3_length: 14
clone_size: many
j_call: TRBJ2-2
d_call: NA
v_call: TRBV5-1
cdr3_nt: TGCGCCAGCAGTGGGCTAGCTGAGACCGGGGAGCTGTTTTTT
cdr3_aa: CASSGLAETGELFF

cdr3_length: 14
clone_size: few
j_call: TRBJ2-2
d_call: NA
v_call: TRBV24-1
cdr3_nt: TGTGCCACCAGTGACCCGACAGATACCGGGGAGCTGTTTTTT
cdr3_aa: CATSDPTDTGELFF

cdr3_length: 14
clone_size: NA
j_call: TRBJ1-4
d_call: NA
v_call: TRBV10-2
cdr3_nt: TGCGCCAGCAGTGAGATGGGAGCAGGTGGAAAACTGTTTTTT
cdr3_aa: CASSEMGAGGKLFF

cdr3_length: 13
clone_size: many
j_call: TRBJ1-1
d_call: NA
v_call: TRBV3-1
cdr3_nt: TGTGCCAGCCTGGGTCAGTCGAGCACTGAAGCTTTCTTT
cdr3_aa: CASLGQSSTEAFF

cdr3_length: 13
clone_size: NA
j_call: TRBJ1-1
d_call: NA
v_call: TRBV15
cdr3_nt: TGTGCCACCAGGGGGACTTCAAACACTGAAGCTTTCTTT
cdr3_aa: CATRGTSNTEAFF

cdr3_length: 14
clone_size: few
j_call: TRBJ2-3
d_call: NA
v_call: TRBV5-4
cdr3_nt: TGTGCCAGCAGCTCCGACTTTCGACGGGATACGCAGTATTTT
cdr3_aa: CASSSDFRRDTQYF

cdr3_length: 14
clone_size: many
j_call: TRBJ2-1
d_call: NA
v_call: TRBV5-1
cdr3_nt: TGCGCCAGCAGCTTGGAGGCCCGCTACAATGAGCAGTTCTTC
cdr3_aa: CASSLEARYNEQFF

cdr3_length: 11
clone_size: few
j_call: TRBJ2-1
d_call: NA
v_call: TRBV10-2
cdr3_nt: TGCGCCAGCAGGAGACAGTTTGAGCAGTTCTTC
cdr3_aa: CASRRQFEQFF

cdr3_length: 15
clone_size: many
j_call: TRBJ2-3
d_call: NA
v_call: TRBV4-1
cdr3_nt: TGCGCCAGCAGTCAGGGTGGACTAAACACAGATACGCAGTATTTT
cdr3_aa: CASSQGGLNTDTQYF

cdr3_length: 13
clone_size: NA
j_call: TRBJ2-5
d_call: NA
v_call: TRBV4-1
cdr3_nt: TGCGCCAGCAGCCAAGTGTTGGTTGAGACCCAGTACTTC
cdr3_aa: CASSQVLVETQYF

cdr3_length: 13
clone_size: many
j_call: TRBJ2-2
d_call: NA
v_call: TRBV2
cdr3_nt: TGTGCCAGCGGATTAGAGGGGGCCGGGGAGCTGTTTTTT
cdr3_aa: CASGLEGAGELFF

cdr3_length: 16
clone_size: NA
j_call: TRBJ1-5
d_call: NA
v_call: TRBV28
cdr3_nt: TGTGCCAGCAGCAGCCTCGGGGAGGGGTCGAGTCAGCCCCAGCATTTT
cdr3_aa: CASSSLGEGSSQPQHF

cdr3_length: 16
clone_size: many
j_call: TRBJ2-1
d_call: TRBD1
v_call: TRBV19
cdr3_nt: TGTGCCAGTAGTACGAATGGACAGGGGGCGGGCAATGAGCAGTTCTTC
cdr3_aa: CASSTNGQGAGNEQFF

cdr3_length: 17
clone_size: few
j_call: TRBJ2-6
d_call: NA
v_call: TRBV7-2
cdr3_nt: TGTGCCAGCAGCGTACAGGGTCTCAGCTCTGGGGCCAACGTCCTGACTTTC
cdr3_aa: CASSVQGLSSGANVLTF

cdr3_length: 13
clone_size: few
j_call: TRBJ1-2
d_call: NA
v_call: TRBV9
cdr3_nt: TGTGCCAGCAGCGCATCCATTAACTATGGCTACACCTTC
cdr3_aa: CASSASINYGYTF

cdr3_length: 16
clone_size: few
j_call: TRBJ2-5
d_call: NA
v_call: TRBV5-1
cdr3_nt: TGCGCCAGCAGCGCCGGACAGACAACATACCAAGAGACCCAGTACTTC
cdr3_aa: CASSAGQTTYQETQYF

cdr3_length: 15
clone_size: NA
j_call: TRBJ2-5
d_call: TRBD1
v_call: TRBV5-1
cdr3_nt: TGCGCCAGCAGCGCTCAGGGGGCCTACCAAGAGACCCAGTACTTC
cdr3_aa: CASSAQGAYQETQYF

cdr3_length: 14
clone_size: few
j_call: TRBJ2-3
d_call: TRBD2
v_call: TRBV29-1
cdr3_nt: TGCAGCGTTGCCCCTAGCGGGGACAGAGATACGCAGTATTTT
cdr3_aa: CSVAPSGDRDTQYF

cdr3_length: 14
clone_size: NA
j_call: TRBJ1-5
d_call: TRBD1
v_call: TRBV24-1
cdr3_nt: TGTGCCACCAGTGACCGGACAGGCGGGCAGCCCCAGCATTTT
cdr3_aa: CATSDRTGGQPQHF

cdr3_length: 13
clone_size: NA
j_call: TRBJ2-3
d_call: TRBD2
v_call: TRBV6-5
cdr3_nt: TGTGCCACCAAAAGCGGGGAGTTAGATACGCAGTATTTT
cdr3_aa: CATKSGELDTQYF

cdr3_length: 17
clone_size: NA
j_call: TRBJ2-2
d_call: TRBD2
v_call: TRBV20-1
cdr3_nt: TGCAGTGCTAGAGATATGCGGGGGAGATCGAACACCGGGGAGCTGTTTTTT
cdr3_aa: CSARDMRGRSNTGELFF

cdr3_length: 12
clone_size: few
j_call: TRBJ2-1
d_call: NA
v_call: TRBV7-2
cdr3_nt: TGTGCCAGCAGCCCACAGAGGGTTGAGCAGTTCTTC
cdr3_aa: CASSPQRVEQFF